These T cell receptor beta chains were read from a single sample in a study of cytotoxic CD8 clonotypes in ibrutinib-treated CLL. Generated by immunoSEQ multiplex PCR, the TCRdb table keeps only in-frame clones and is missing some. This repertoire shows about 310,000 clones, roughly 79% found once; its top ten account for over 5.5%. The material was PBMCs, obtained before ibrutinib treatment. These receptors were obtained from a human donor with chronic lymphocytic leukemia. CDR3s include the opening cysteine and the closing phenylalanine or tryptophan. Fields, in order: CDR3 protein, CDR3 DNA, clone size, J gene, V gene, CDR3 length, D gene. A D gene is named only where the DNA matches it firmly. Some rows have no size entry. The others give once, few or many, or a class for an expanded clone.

CDR3aa: CSVKSQGSGANVLTF; CDR3nt: TGCAGCGTAAAATCACAGGGTTCTGGGGCCAACGTCCTGACTTTC; abundance: NA; j_gene: TRBJ2-6; v_gene: TRBV29-1; len: 15; d_gene: NA
CDR3aa: CASSFTARTYEQYF; CDR3nt: TGTGCCAGCAGTTTTACCGCTCGGACCTACGAGCAGTACTTC; abundance: NA; j_gene: TRBJ2-7; v_gene: TRBV27; len: 14; d_gene: NA
CDR3aa: CASSLSLGVTEAFF; CDR3nt: TGTGCCAGCAGCCTATCGCTGGGGGTTACTGAAGCTTTCTTT; abundance: once; j_gene: TRBJ1-1; v_gene: TRBV14; len: 14; d_gene: NA
CDR3aa: CASSQTNNYGYTF; CDR3nt: TGTGCCAGCAGCCAGACAAATAACTATGGCTACACCTTC; abundance: NA; j_gene: TRBJ1-2; v_gene: TRBV4-2; len: 13; d_gene: NA
CDR3aa: CASSLAPGTGETQYF; CDR3nt: TGTGCCAGCAGCTTGGCCCCCGGGACAGGGGAGACCCAGTACTTC; abundance: NA; j_gene: TRBJ2-5; v_gene: TRBV5-4; len: 15; d_gene: TRBD1
CDR3aa: CASSFGEGETQYF; CDR3nt: TGTGCCAGCAGTTTTGGGGAAGGCGAGACCCAGTACTTC; abundance: NA; j_gene: TRBJ2-5; v_gene: TRBV27; len: 13; d_gene: NA
CDR3aa: CASSLAGGGVEQFF; CDR3nt: TGCGCCAGCAGCTTAGCGGGAGGAGGTGTTGAGCAGTTCTTC; abundance: NA; j_gene: TRBJ2-1; v_gene: TRBV5-1; len: 14; d_gene: TRBD2
CDR3aa: CASGLVPGQGTHEQYF; CDR3nt: TGTGCTAGTGGTTTGGTACCGGGACAGGGGACCCACGAGCAGTACTTC; abundance: NA; j_gene: TRBJ2-7; v_gene: TRBV12-5; len: 16; d_gene: TRBD1
CDR3aa: CASSQHGGPQHF; CDR3nt: TGCGCCAGCAGCCAGCACGGGGGGCCCCAGCATTTT; abundance: few; j_gene: TRBJ1-5; v_gene: TRBV4-3; len: 12; d_gene: NA
CDR3aa: CAISESNFQGAYTF; CDR3nt: TGTGCCATCAGTGAGTCGAATTTTCAGGGCGCCTACACCTTC; abundance: few; j_gene: TRBJ1-2; v_gene: TRBV10-3; len: 14; d_gene: NA
CDR3aa: CAWSVLESYEQYF; CDR3nt: TGTGCCTGGAGTGTACTGGAGTCCTACGAGCAGTACTTC; abundance: once; j_gene: TRBJ2-7; v_gene: TRBV30; len: 13; d_gene: NA
CDR3aa: CASSLTWGTEQFF; CDR3nt: TGTGCCAGCAGCTTAACTTGGGGTACTGAGCAGTTCTTC; abundance: NA; j_gene: TRBJ2-1; v_gene: TRBV13; len: 13; d_gene: NA
CDR3aa: CASSSSGTRSYNEQFF; CDR3nt: TGCGCCAGCAGCTCCTCAGGCACCCGCTCCTACAATGAGCAGTTCTTC; abundance: NA; j_gene: TRBJ2-1; v_gene: TRBV5-1; len: 16; d_gene: NA
CDR3aa: CASSPNLAGELFF; CDR3nt: TGCGCCAGCAGTCCTAATTTGGCCGGGGAGCTGTTTTTT; abundance: few; j_gene: TRBJ2-2; v_gene: TRBV10-1; len: 13; d_gene: NA
CDR3aa: CASSPRVGTSGANVLTF; CDR3nt: TGTGCCAGCAGCCCACGTGTAGGGACGTCTGGGGCCAACGTCCTGACTTTC; abundance: NA; j_gene: TRBJ2-6; v_gene: TRBV9; len: 17; d_gene: NA
CDR3aa: CASSFTLKREKDTQYF; CDR3nt: TGTGCCAGCAGCTTCACCTTAAAGCGGGAAAAGGATACGCAGTATTTT; abundance: few; j_gene: TRBJ2-3; v_gene: TRBV7-6; len: 16; d_gene: TRBD2
CDR3aa: CASSLGTPENNYGYTF; CDR3nt: TGTGCCAGCAGCCTCGGGACACCCGAAAACAACTATGGCTACACCTTC; abundance: NA; j_gene: TRBJ1-2; v_gene: TRBV5-4; len: 16; d_gene: NA
CDR3aa: CATSRLRTGGETEAFF; CDR3nt: TGTGCCACCAGCAGACTACGGACAGGGGGAGAAACTGAAGCTTTCTTT; abundance: NA; j_gene: TRBJ1-1; v_gene: TRBV15; len: 16; d_gene: TRBD1
CDR3aa: CASSLYGGLNYGYTF; CDR3nt: TGTGCCAGCAGCTTATACGGGGGACTTAACTATGGCTACACCTTC; abundance: NA; j_gene: TRBJ1-2; v_gene: TRBV7-2; len: 15; d_gene: NA
CDR3aa: CASSLTLEAFF; CDR3nt: TGTGCCAGCAGCTTGACCCTTGAAGCTTTCTTT; abundance: few; j_gene: TRBJ1-1; v_gene: TRBV7-9; len: 11; d_gene: NA
CDR3aa: CASSQSPSSTGNTIYF; CDR3nt: TGCGCCAGCAGCCAAAGTCCCAGTAGTACTGGAAACACCATATATTTT; abundance: NA; j_gene: TRBJ1-3; v_gene: TRBV4-1; len: 16; d_gene: NA
CDR3aa: CASSFGVAGEKLFF; CDR3nt: TGTGCCAGCAGCTTCGGGGTCGCGGGTGAAAAACTGTTTTTT; abundance: NA; j_gene: TRBJ1-4; v_gene: TRBV11-2; len: 14; d_gene: NA
CDR3aa: CASSLPPTASNEQFF; CDR3nt: TGCGCCAGCAGCTTGCCTCCTACAGCATCTAATGAGCAGTTCTTC; abundance: NA; j_gene: TRBJ2-1; v_gene: TRBV5-1; len: 15; d_gene: NA
CDR3aa: CSGTFYNEQFF; CDR3nt: TGCAGCGGGACTTTCTACAATGAGCAGTTCTTC; abundance: once; j_gene: TRBJ2-1; v_gene: TRBV29-1; len: 11; d_gene: NA
CDR3aa: CASSSDRAAHQPQHF; CDR3nt: TGTGCCAGCAGCTCAGACAGGGCTGCCCATCAGCCCCAGCATTTT; abundance: NA; j_gene: TRBJ1-5; v_gene: TRBV28; len: 15; d_gene: TRBD1
CDR3aa: CASSAGGGLRNYGYTF; CDR3nt: TGTGCCAGCAGCGCTGGGGGCGGTCTTCGTAACTATGGCTACACCTTC; abundance: NA; j_gene: TRBJ1-2; v_gene: TRBV11-2; len: 16; d_gene: NA
CDR3aa: CASSFGTGGAGAYGYTF; CDR3nt: TGCGCCAGCAGCTTCGGGACAGGGGGCGCCGGTGCTTATGGCTACACCTTC; abundance: NA; j_gene: TRBJ1-2; v_gene: TRBV5-1; len: 17; d_gene: TRBD1
CDR3aa: CASSSSGGSYNEQFF; CDR3nt: TGTGCCAGCAGCTCGTCGGGGGGGTCCTACAATGAGCAGTTCTTC; abundance: NA; j_gene: TRBJ2-1; v_gene: TRBV7-8; len: 15; d_gene: TRBD2
CDR3aa: CASSQEWRSTGYTF; CDR3nt: TGCGCCAGCAGCCAAGAGTGGCGGAGTACTGGCTACACCTTC; abundance: once; j_gene: TRBJ1-2; v_gene: TRBV4-3; len: 14; d_gene: NA